This is a list of T cell receptor beta chains from one sample in a study of Ad26.COV2.S vaccination and SARS-CoV-2 variants. Generated by immunoSEQ multiplex PCR, the TCRdb table keeps only in-frame clones and is missing some. The sample has about 390,000 clones; roughly nine tenths are singletons. The starting material was peripheral blood, obtained in a trial of Ad26.COV2.S vaccine versus placebo. The receptor source for this set is a person aged 18 to 65 who received the Ad26.COV2.S COVID-19 vaccine or a placebo. Each CDR3 is given with its conserved first and last residue. D genes are given only for firm matches. Clone size is given for some rows only: seen once, a few or many times, or a class if the clone is expanded.

cdr3_nt: TGTGCCAGTACCGATCCTGCGGGACCCACAGATACGCAGTATTTT; cdr3_aa: CASTDPAGPTDTQYF; v_call: TRBV19; clone_size: NA; j_call: TRBJ2-3; d_call: NA
cdr3_nt: TGTGCCAGCAGTGAATGGACAGAACCCTACGAGCAGTACTTC; cdr3_aa: CASSEWTEPYEQYF; v_call: TRBV6-1; clone_size: NA; j_call: TRBJ2-7; d_call: NA
cdr3_nt: TGTGCCAGCAGTGACGCGGGATATCAGCCCCAGCATTTT; cdr3_aa: CASSDAGYQPQHF; v_call: TRBV6-2/TRBV6-3; clone_size: NA; j_call: TRBJ1-5; d_call: NA
cdr3_nt: TGTGCCATCAGTTCCGGGGGGGGATACACCGGGGAGCTGTTTTTT; cdr3_aa: CAISSGGGYTGELFF; v_call: TRBV10-3; clone_size: NA; j_call: TRBJ2-2; d_call: TRBD2
cdr3_nt: TGTGCCAGCAGCTTTCTAGACAGGGCTTTTGGCTACACCTTC; cdr3_aa: CASSFLDRAFGYTF; v_call: TRBV5-4; clone_size: NA; j_call: TRBJ1-2; d_call: TRBD1
cdr3_nt: TGTGCCAGCAGCGAGGGAGGCACAGATACGCAGTATTTT; cdr3_aa: CASSEGGTDTQYF; v_call: TRBV9; clone_size: NA; j_call: TRBJ2-3; d_call: NA
cdr3_nt: TGTGCCAGCAGTGATCTAGCGGACTCCTCCTACGAGCAGTACTTC; cdr3_aa: CASSDLADSSYEQYF; v_call: TRBV2; clone_size: NA; j_call: TRBJ2-7; d_call: TRBD2
cdr3_nt: TGTGCCAGCAGTAGGGGGACTGACTCAACCCATACGGAAAAACTGTTTTTT; cdr3_aa: CASSRGTDSTHTEKLFF; v_call: TRBV6-2/TRBV6-3; clone_size: NA; j_call: TRBJ1-4; d_call: NA
cdr3_nt: TGTGCCACCAGTGATTCAAGACGTCACGAGCAGTACTTC; cdr3_aa: CATSDSRRHEQYF; v_call: TRBV24-1; clone_size: NA; j_call: TRBJ2-7; d_call: NA
cdr3_nt: TGTGCCAGCAGCGCCTCGGCGGGACAGGGTCACGACACTGAAGCTTTCTTT; cdr3_aa: CASSASAGQGHDTEAFF; v_call: TRBV9; clone_size: NA; j_call: TRBJ1-1; d_call: TRBD1
cdr3_nt: TGTGCCAGCAGTCCCATAGCCAGACCTAACTATGGCTACACCTTC; cdr3_aa: CASSPIARPNYGYTF; v_call: TRBV28; clone_size: NA; j_call: TRBJ1-2; d_call: NA
cdr3_nt: TGCGCCAGCAGCTTGGCGTGGGGGTGGGGCTACACCTTC; cdr3_aa: CASSLAWGWGYTF; v_call: TRBV5-1; clone_size: NA; j_call: TRBJ1-2; d_call: NA
cdr3_nt: TGTGCCAGCAGCCTAGACGCGGGGGACGGGGTCTGGGAGCAGTATTTT; cdr3_aa: CASSLDAGDGVWEQYF; v_call: TRBV5-5; clone_size: NA; j_call: TRBJ2-3; d_call: TRBD2
cdr3_nt: TGTGCCAGCATCGGGACCACCCCTCTCTTCATGGATACGCAGTATTTT; cdr3_aa: CASIGTTPLFMDTQYF; v_call: TRBV7-9; clone_size: NA; j_call: TRBJ2-3; d_call: NA
cdr3_nt: TGTGCCACCACATCACAGGGTTACGCCGGGGAGCTGTTTTTT; cdr3_aa: CATTSQGYAGELFF; v_call: TRBV7-8; clone_size: NA; j_call: TRBJ2-2; d_call: NA
cdr3_nt: TGTGCCAGCAGCCATTTTGTCTACGAGCAGTACTTC; cdr3_aa: CASSHFVYEQYF; v_call: TRBV11-2; clone_size: NA; j_call: TRBJ2-7; d_call: NA
cdr3_nt: TGTGCCAGCAGTGACTCGGGCAGGGGCCCTAACACTGAAGCTTTCTTT; cdr3_aa: CASSDSGRGPNTEAFF; v_call: TRBV6-4; clone_size: NA; j_call: TRBJ1-1; d_call: NA
cdr3_nt: TGTGCCAGCAGTTACGCTAGCGGGGACACAGATACGCAGTATTTT; cdr3_aa: CASSYASGDTDTQYF; v_call: TRBV6-5; clone_size: NA; j_call: TRBJ2-3; d_call: TRBD2
cdr3_nt: TGTGCCAGCAGGCCCGGGGGGAGGGTTAATGAGCAGTTCTTC; cdr3_aa: CASRPGGRVNEQFF; v_call: TRBV7-2; clone_size: NA; j_call: TRBJ2-1; d_call: TRBD2
cdr3_nt: TGCGCCAGCAGCCAAACCCGGGTGGGCTACGAGCAGTACTTC; cdr3_aa: CASSQTRVGYEQYF; v_call: TRBV4-1; clone_size: NA; j_call: TRBJ2-7; d_call: NA
cdr3_nt: TGTGCCAGCAGTCGAGGGGGTTGGCAAGAGACCCAGTACTTC; cdr3_aa: CASSRGGWQETQYF; v_call: TRBV27; clone_size: NA; j_call: TRBJ2-5; d_call: NA
cdr3_nt: TGTGCCTGGAGCCCCGGGACAGGGGTGTCAGATACGCAGTATTTT; cdr3_aa: CAWSPGTGVSDTQYF; v_call: TRBV30; clone_size: few; j_call: TRBJ2-3; d_call: TRBD1
cdr3_nt: TGTGCCAGCAGTTACAACCAGGACGTTGAAGCTTTCTTT; cdr3_aa: CASSYNQDVEAFF; v_call: TRBV7-2; clone_size: NA; j_call: TRBJ1-1; d_call: NA
cdr3_nt: TGTGCCAGCAGAAAACAGCTGGCGGGGTACAATGAGCAGTTCTTC; cdr3_aa: CASRKQLAGYNEQFF; v_call: TRBV27; clone_size: NA; j_call: TRBJ2-1; d_call: NA
cdr3_nt: TGTGCCATCAGGGCTACGGAGGCCTACGAGCAGTACTTC; cdr3_aa: CAIRATEAYEQYF; v_call: TRBV10-3; clone_size: NA; j_call: TRBJ2-7; d_call: NA
cdr3_nt: TGTGCCAGCCTAAAACAGGGGGCGTTCGGTCAGCCCCAGCATTTT; cdr3_aa: CASLKQGAFGQPQHF; v_call: TRBV6-5; clone_size: NA; j_call: TRBJ1-5; d_call: TRBD1
cdr3_nt: TGTGCCAGCAGCGTCTTACAGGGACCCTCCTACGAGCAGTACTTC; cdr3_aa: CASSVLQGPSYEQYF; v_call: TRBV7-8; clone_size: many; j_call: TRBJ2-7; d_call: NA
cdr3_nt: TGTGCCAGCAGTTTCGCCGGGACAGCGTATGGCTACACCTTC; cdr3_aa: CASSFAGTAYGYTF; v_call: TRBV6-5; clone_size: few; j_call: TRBJ1-2; d_call: TRBD1
cdr3_nt: TGTGCCAGCAGCTTGACAGAGAAGGAAGGCTACACCTTC; cdr3_aa: CASSLTEKEGYTF; v_call: TRBV6-5; clone_size: NA; j_call: TRBJ1-2; d_call: NA
cdr3_nt: TGCGCCAGCAGCCACCTCCGGGGCCGAAACACTGAAGCTTTCTTT; cdr3_aa: CASSHLRGRNTEAFF; v_call: TRBV4-1; clone_size: once; j_call: TRBJ1-1; d_call: NA
cdr3_nt: TGTGCCACCAGCAGAGATAGTAGCGGGGGGGCTAATGAGCAGTTCTTC; cdr3_aa: CATSRDSSGGANEQFF; v_call: TRBV15; clone_size: NA; j_call: TRBJ2-1; d_call: TRBD2
cdr3_nt: TGTGCCAGCAGCTCCACCTGGTCCACTGAAGCTTTCTTT; cdr3_aa: CASSSTWSTEAFF; v_call: TRBV7-9; clone_size: NA; j_call: TRBJ1-1; d_call: NA
cdr3_nt: TGTGCCAGCAGCCCCCTTGGGATTTCGAACACTGAAGCTTTCTTT; cdr3_aa: CASSPLGISNTEAFF; v_call: TRBV9; clone_size: once; j_call: TRBJ1-1; d_call: NA
cdr3_nt: TGTGCCAGCAGCCCCCGGACTAGCGGGGGGGCCGCCCGAGAGACCCAGTACTTC; cdr3_aa: CASSPRTSGGAARETQYF; v_call: TRBV13; clone_size: few; j_call: TRBJ2-5; d_call: TRBD2
cdr3_nt: TGTGCCAGTAGCCCGCAGGGGGACAGGTATAATTCACCCCTCCACTTT; cdr3_aa: CASSPQGDRYNSPLHF; v_call: TRBV19; clone_size: NA; j_call: TRBJ1-6; d_call: TRBD1
cdr3_nt: TGTGCCAGTAGTATCCCCATAGGTGGTGGCTACACCTTC; cdr3_aa: CASSIPIGGGYTF; v_call: TRBV19; clone_size: NA; j_call: TRBJ1-2; d_call: NA
cdr3_nt: TGCGCCAGCAGCTTGGATGGGGGCCGAACAAATCAAAAATACGAGCAGTACTTC; cdr3_aa: CASSLDGGRTNQKYEQYF; v_call: TRBV5-1; clone_size: NA; j_call: TRBJ2-7; d_call: NA
cdr3_nt: TGTGCCAGTAAGGGGGTAGTGGGGGCCAACGTCCTGACTTTC; cdr3_aa: CASKGVVGANVLTF; v_call: TRBV2; clone_size: NA; j_call: TRBJ2-6; d_call: NA
cdr3_nt: TGTGCCACCAGCGGACAGGGGATTGTCAATGGCTACACCTTC; cdr3_aa: CATSGQGIVNGYTF; v_call: TRBV15; clone_size: NA; j_call: TRBJ1-2; d_call: TRBD1
cdr3_nt: TGTGCCAGCAGCTTACGGGACAGGCCCTACAATGAGCAGTTCTTC; cdr3_aa: CASSLRDRPYNEQFF; v_call: TRBV5-6; clone_size: NA; j_call: TRBJ2-1; d_call: TRBD1
cdr3_nt: TGTGCCACCAGTGTCACGACTAGCGGGGCAGATACGCAGTATTTT; cdr3_aa: CATSVTTSGADTQYF; v_call: TRBV24-1; clone_size: NA; j_call: TRBJ2-3; d_call: TRBD2
cdr3_nt: TGCAGCGTTGTCACCCAGGGGACGGGCACAGATACGCAGTATTTT; cdr3_aa: CSVVTQGTGTDTQYF; v_call: TRBV29-1; clone_size: NA; j_call: TRBJ2-3; d_call: NA
cdr3_nt: TGTGCCAGCAGTACTACCAGGGAAGGTGGGGAGCAGTACTTC; cdr3_aa: CASSTTREGGEQYF; v_call: TRBV2; clone_size: NA; j_call: TRBJ2-7; d_call: NA
cdr3_nt: TGTGCCAGCAGTTACGGCGCCAGGACAGCCCAAGAGACCCAGTACTTC; cdr3_aa: CASSYGARTAQETQYF; v_call: TRBV6-5; clone_size: NA; j_call: TRBJ2-5; d_call: NA
cdr3_nt: TGTGCCAGCAGCTCGATTACATGGAATGAGCAGTTCTTC; cdr3_aa: CASSSITWNEQFF; v_call: TRBV7-9; clone_size: NA; j_call: TRBJ2-1; d_call: NA
cdr3_nt: TGTGCCAGCTCACCACTTCCACAGGGACCGGGTTATGGCTACACCTTC; cdr3_aa: CASSPLPQGPGYGYTF; v_call: TRBV18; clone_size: NA; j_call: TRBJ1-2; d_call: NA
cdr3_nt: TGTGCCAGCAGCCGTTTTAGCGGGGGAGGCTCCTACGAGCAGTACTTC; cdr3_aa: CASSRFSGGGSYEQYF; v_call: TRBV3-1/TRBV3-2; clone_size: many; j_call: TRBJ2-7; d_call: TRBD2
cdr3_nt: TGTGCCAGCAGGACCGGGCAGAACACAGATACGCAGTATTTT; cdr3_aa: CASRTGQNTDTQYF; v_call: TRBV2; clone_size: NA; j_call: TRBJ2-3; d_call: NA
cdr3_nt: TGTGCCAGCAGCTTAGCGACAGGGTCTAACGAAAAACTGTTTTTT; cdr3_aa: CASSLATGSNEKLFF; v_call: TRBV11-2; clone_size: NA; j_call: TRBJ1-4; d_call: TRBD1
cdr3_nt: TGCGCCAGCAGTGAAGTCGGGACAGGGTTCGACGAGCAGTACTTC; cdr3_aa: CASSEVGTGFDEQYF; v_call: TRBV10-1; clone_size: NA; j_call: TRBJ2-7; d_call: TRBD1